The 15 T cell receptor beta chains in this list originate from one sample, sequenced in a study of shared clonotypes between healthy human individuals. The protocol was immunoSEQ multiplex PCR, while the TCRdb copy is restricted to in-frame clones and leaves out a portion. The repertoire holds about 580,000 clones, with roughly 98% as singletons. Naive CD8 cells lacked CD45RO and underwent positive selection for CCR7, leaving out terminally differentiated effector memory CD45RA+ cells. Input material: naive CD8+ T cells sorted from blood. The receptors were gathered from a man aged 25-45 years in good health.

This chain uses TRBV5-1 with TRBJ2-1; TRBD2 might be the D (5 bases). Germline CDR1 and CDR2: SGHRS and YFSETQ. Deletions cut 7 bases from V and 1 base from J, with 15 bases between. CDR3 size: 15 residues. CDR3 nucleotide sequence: TGCGCCAGCTATGACGGAGGACGATCCTACAATGAGCAGTTCTTC. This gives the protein CASYDGGRSYNEQFF. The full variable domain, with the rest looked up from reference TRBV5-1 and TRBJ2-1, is KAGVTQTPRYLIKTRGQQVTLSCSPISGHRSVSWYQQTPGQGLQFLFEYFSETQRNKGNFPGRFSGRQFSNSRSEMNVSTLELGDSALYLCASYDGGRSYNEQFFGPGTRLTVL.

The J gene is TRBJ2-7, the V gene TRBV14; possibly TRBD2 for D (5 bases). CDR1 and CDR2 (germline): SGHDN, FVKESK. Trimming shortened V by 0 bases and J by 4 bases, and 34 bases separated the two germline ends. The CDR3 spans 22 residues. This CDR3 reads CASSQDRLPPGSPDILGYEQYF. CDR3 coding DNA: TGTGCCAGCAGCCAAGATCGATTACCTCCGGGATCTCCGGATATTTTGGGATACGAGCAGTACTTC.

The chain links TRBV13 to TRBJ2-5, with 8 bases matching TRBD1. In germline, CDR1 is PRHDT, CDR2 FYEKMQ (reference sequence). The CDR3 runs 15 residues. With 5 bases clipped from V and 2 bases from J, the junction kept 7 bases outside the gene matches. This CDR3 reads CASSVWTGTQETQYF. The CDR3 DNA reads TGTGCCAGCAGCGTCTGGACAGGGACACAAGAGACCCAGTACTTC. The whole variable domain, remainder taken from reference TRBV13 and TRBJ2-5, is AAGVIQSPRHLIKEKRETATLKCYPIPRHDTVYWYQQGPGQDPQFLISFYEKMQSDKGSIPDRFSAQQFSDYHSELNMSSLELGDSALYFCASSVWTGTQETQYFGPGTRLLVL.

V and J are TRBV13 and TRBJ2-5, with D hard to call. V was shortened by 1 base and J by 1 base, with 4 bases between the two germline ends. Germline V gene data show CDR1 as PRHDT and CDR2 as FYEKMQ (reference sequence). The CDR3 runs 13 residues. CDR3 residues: CASSLEAQETQYF. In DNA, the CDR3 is TGTGCCAGCAGCTTAGAGGCCCAAGAGACCCAGTACTTC.

In DNA form, the CDR3 reads TGCAGCGTGGGCCTCTTTTCCGACACCGGGGAGCTGTTTTTT. Translating it yields CSVGLFSDTGELFF. The chain has TRBV29-1 and TRBJ2-2; D is uncertain. V lost 6 bases and J 3 bases, leaving 14 bases between the germline ends. The CDR3 is 14 residues long. The V gene's germline CDR1 is SQVTM and CDR2 ANQGSEA.

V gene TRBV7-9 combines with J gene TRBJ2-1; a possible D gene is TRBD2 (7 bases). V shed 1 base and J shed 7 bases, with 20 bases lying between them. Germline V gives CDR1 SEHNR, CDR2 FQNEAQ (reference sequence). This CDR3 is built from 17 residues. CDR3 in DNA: TGTGCCAGCAGCTTAGTGCCTGGACTAGGGGGGATGAATGAGCAGTTCTTC. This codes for CASSLVPGLGGMNEQFF.

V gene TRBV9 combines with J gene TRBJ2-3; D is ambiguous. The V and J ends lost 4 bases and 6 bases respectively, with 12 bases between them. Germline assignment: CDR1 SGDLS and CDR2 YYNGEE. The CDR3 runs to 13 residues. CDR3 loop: CASSLSGADTQYF. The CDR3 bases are TGTGCCAGCAGCTTATCGGGTGCCGATACGCAGTATTTT.

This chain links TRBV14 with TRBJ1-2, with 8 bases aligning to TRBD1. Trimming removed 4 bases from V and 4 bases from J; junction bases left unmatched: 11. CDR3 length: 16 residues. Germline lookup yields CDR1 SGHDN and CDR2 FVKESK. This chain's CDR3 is CASSRYTGTGVYGYTF. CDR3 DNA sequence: TGTGCCAGCAGCCGCTACACCGGGACAGGAGTCTATGGCTACACCTTC.

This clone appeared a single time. The DNA of the CDR3 is TGTGCCAGGGTGATCCATTCGGATGAGCAGTTCTTC. It yields the protein CARVIHSDEQFF. The J gene is TRBJ2-1, the V gene TRBV27; D unclear. V gave up 9 bases and J gave up 8 bases, with 14 bases separating them. Germline values: CDR1 MNHEY, CDR2 SMNVEV (reference sequence). This CDR3 is built from 12 residues.

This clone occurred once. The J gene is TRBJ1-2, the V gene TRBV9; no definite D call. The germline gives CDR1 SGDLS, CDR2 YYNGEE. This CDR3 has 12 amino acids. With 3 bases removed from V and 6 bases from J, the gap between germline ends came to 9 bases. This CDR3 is CASSGRRDGYTF. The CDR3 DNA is TGTGCCAGCAGCGGCCGAAGAGATGGCTACACCTTC.

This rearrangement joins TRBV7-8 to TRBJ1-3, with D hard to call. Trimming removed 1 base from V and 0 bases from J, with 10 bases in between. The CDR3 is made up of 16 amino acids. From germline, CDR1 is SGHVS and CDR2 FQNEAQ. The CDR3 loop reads CASSLGVFDSGNTIYF. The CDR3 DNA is TGTGCCAGCAGCTTAGGGGTGTTCGACTCTGGAAACACCATATATTTT.

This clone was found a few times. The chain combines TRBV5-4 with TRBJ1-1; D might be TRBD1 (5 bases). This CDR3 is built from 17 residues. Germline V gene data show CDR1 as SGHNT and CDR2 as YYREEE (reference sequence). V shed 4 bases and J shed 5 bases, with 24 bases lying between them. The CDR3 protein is CASSHRLGRRRMTEAFF. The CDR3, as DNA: TGTGCCAGCAGCCACCGTTTGGGGCGCCGGAGGATGACTGAAGCTTTCTTT.

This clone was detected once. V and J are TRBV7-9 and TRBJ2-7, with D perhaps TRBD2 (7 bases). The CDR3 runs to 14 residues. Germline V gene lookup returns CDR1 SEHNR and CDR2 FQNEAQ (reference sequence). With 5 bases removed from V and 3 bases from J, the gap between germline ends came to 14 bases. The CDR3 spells CASSPEGGDYEQYF. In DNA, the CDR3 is TGTGCCAGCAGCCCGGAGGGGGGGGACTACGAGCAGTACTTC.

Written as DNA, the CDR3 is TGTGCCAGCAGCCCTGGACAGGGTTTCGGGGAGCTGTTTTTT. Its protein product is CASSPGQGFGELFF. This chain joins TRBV11-2 and TRBJ2-2, with TRBD1 matching 8 bases. Germline CDR1 SGHAT, CDR2 FQNNGV. Germline trimming cut 5 bases from V and 7 bases from J; bases unmatched to any gene: 6. This CDR3 has 14 amino acids.

CDR3 residues: CASSSTGAEAFF. DNA of the CDR3: TGTGCCAGCAGCTCTACAGGGGCTGAAGCTTTCTTT. The chain carries TRBV11-2 and TRBJ1-1, with 7 positions matching TRBD1. CDR1 is SGHAT and CDR2 is FQNNGV in the germline V gene. The V segment lost 4 bases and the J segment 6 bases; nucleotides outside the gene matches: 2. CDR3 size: 12 residues.